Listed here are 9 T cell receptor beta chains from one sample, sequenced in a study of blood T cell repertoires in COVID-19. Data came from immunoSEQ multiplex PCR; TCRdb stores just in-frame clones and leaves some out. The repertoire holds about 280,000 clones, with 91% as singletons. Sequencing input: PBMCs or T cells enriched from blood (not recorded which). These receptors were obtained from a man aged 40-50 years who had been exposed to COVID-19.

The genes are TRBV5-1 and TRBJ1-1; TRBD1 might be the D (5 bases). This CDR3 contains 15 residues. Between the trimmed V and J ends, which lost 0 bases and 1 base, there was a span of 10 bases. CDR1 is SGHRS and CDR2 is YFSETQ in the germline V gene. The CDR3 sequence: CASSLDRFSNTEAFF. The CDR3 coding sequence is TGCGCCAGCAGCTTGGACAGGTTTTCGAACACTGAAGCTTTCTTT. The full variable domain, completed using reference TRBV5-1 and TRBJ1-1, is KAGVTQTPRYLIKTRGQQVTLSCSPISGHRSVSWYQQTPGQGLQFLFEYFSETQRNKGNFPGRFSGRQFSNSRSEMNVSTLELGDSALYLCASSLDRFSNTEAFFGQGTRLTVV.

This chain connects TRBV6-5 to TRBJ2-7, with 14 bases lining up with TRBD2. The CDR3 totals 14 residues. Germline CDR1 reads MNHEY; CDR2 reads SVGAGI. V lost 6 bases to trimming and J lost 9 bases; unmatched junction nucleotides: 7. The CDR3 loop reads CASSRTSGRLGQYF. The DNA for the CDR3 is TGTGCCAGCAGCCGGACTAGCGGGAGGCTCGGGCAGTACTTC.

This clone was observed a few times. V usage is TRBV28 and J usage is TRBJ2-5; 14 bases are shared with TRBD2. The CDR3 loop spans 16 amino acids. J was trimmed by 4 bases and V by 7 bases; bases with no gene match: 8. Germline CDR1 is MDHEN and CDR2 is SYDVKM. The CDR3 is CASMGGLAGVLETQYF. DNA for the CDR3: TGTGCCAGCATGGGGGGACTAGCGGGAGTGTTAGAGACCCAGTACTTC.

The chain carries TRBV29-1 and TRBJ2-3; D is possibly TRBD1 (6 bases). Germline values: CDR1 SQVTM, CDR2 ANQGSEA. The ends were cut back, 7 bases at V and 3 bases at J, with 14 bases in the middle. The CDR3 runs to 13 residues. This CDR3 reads CSANQGSTDTQYF. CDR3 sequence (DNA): TGCAGCGCCAACCAGGGGTCTACAGATACGCAGTATTTT.

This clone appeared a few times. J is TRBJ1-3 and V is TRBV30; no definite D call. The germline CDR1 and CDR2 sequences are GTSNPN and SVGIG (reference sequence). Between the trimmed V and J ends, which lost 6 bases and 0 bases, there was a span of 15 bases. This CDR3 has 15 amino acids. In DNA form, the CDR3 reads TGTGCCTGCAAACCCACCCAGGCCTCTGGAAACACCATATATTTT. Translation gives CACKPTQASGNTIYF.

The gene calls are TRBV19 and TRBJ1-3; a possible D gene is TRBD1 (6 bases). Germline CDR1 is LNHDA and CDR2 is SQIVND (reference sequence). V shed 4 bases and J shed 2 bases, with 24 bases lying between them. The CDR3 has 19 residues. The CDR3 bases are TGTGCCAGTAGTAATTATATAGTGCGCAGGGGAGTTCCTGGAAACACCATATATTTT. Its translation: CASSNYIVRRGVPGNTIYF.

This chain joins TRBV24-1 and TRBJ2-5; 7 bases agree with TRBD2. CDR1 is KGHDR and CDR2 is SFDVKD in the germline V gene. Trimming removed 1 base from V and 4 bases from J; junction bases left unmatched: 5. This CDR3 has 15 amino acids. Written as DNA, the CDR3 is TGTGCCACCAGTGATTTTACAACGGGAGGAGAGACCCAGTACTTC. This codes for CATSDFTTGGETQYF.

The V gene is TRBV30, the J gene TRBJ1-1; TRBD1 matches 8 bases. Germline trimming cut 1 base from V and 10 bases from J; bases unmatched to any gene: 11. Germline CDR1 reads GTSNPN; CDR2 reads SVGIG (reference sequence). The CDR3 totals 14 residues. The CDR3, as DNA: TGTGCCTGGAGTGGAGACCGGGACAGGTGGGGAGCTTTCTTT. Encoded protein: CAWSGDRDRWGAFF.

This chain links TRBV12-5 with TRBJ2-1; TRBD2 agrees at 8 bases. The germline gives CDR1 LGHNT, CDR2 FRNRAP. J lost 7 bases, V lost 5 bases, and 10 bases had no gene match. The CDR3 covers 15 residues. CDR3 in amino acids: CASGLLAGLGNEQFF. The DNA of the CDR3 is TGTGCTAGTGGTCTTCTAGCGGGCCTAGGGAATGAGCAGTTCTTC.